This T cell receptor (beta chain) was captured by sequencing in a study of cytomegalovirus exposure and HLA in healthy donors (dated by TCRdb to the late 2010s). At the level of the whole study: An earlier analysis of some 620 of the donors reported under 300 Gb of sequence data and approximately 120 million unique TCR beta sequences obtained from about 200 million T cells. All discovery cohort repertoires had been generated on a single sequencing platform. An earlier analysis of 450 to 750 of the donors used high-throughput TCR beta sequencing to judge whether each TCR beta V gene segment behaved as functional or pseudogenic. A handful of DR-DQ haplotypes were handled as single units for association and clustering because linkage in the cohort was strong. Among the roughly 400 genotyped donors, 81% belonged to the genetic ancestry cluster associated with self-reported Caucasian donors. An early release that covered 500 to 800 HLA-typed donors contained around 330 gigabases of sequencing data and 85 million to 100 million unique TCR sequences. Typing coverage varied by locus: roughly 629-640 donors for A, B, C, DRB1 and DQB1; some 520 for DQA1; around 610 for DPA1; under 490 for DPB1. Among some 400 genotyped donors of the cohort, an average of around 220,000 unique TCR beta nucleotide sequences was sequenced per donor, of which 15% to 20% were non-productive. The later analysis used no new phenotypic data to find candidate immune exposures, relying instead on TCR beta sequences and their occurrence across donors. In addition to the first cohort of several hundred subjects, a separate validation cohort of around 110 different subjects was used. In a later genetic analysis, genome-wide SNP genotypes for about 65% of the 666 donors were used, and that subset was treated as a discovery cohort. A later analysis re-analyzed previously published TCR beta repertoires from 666 donors and added high-resolution HLA genotyping to study TCR occurrence patterns. The T cell repertoires of about 700 subjects were profiled by immunosequencing and related to cytomegalovirus serostatus. HLA typing included class I and class II loci at four-digit resolution. Donor age, sex, ethnicity and CMV serostatus were compiled alongside the repertoire data. To predict cytomegalovirus infection status, the study brought together high-throughput TCR immunosequencing, statistical association of individual TCRs with disease status, and machine learning. The study aimed to test whether cataloging public T cell receptors could reveal signatures of past pathogen exposure. Here is what the overall study found, with its caveats: A cluster of highly shared sequence variants was judged likely to be a technical artifact of the sequencing pipeline. A further reported finding was that TCR beta sequences accurately predicted the HLA-A and HLA-B alleles for most subjects in the first cohort. In vitro tests confirmed that a few of the cytomegalovirus-associated TCR beta chains recognize cytomegalovirus antigens. According to a later analysis, most CMV-associated TCR beta chains appeared to be HLA-restricted, and the HLA associations seemed to be driven largely by CMV exposure. Correlated functional status among segregating V segments might be attributable to linkage disequilibrium, but an unknown experimental factor could not be ruled out. A later analysis found that TCR association rates varied across HLA loci, with DRB1 alleles showing the most associated TCRs and HLA-C alleles the fewest. In a later analysis, 16,951 TCR beta sequences were associated with specific HLA alleles at a false discovery rate of 0.05. The earlier analysis of about 600 of the donors excluded approximately 15 rarely observed V segments, including chromosome 9 orphons, because counts were too low. Strong co-occurrence of HLA alleles, especially DR and DQ, made assigning TCR associations to individual alleles difficult. HLA typing was unavailable for some donors at each locus, so association tests used only the typed subset. A total of 150 to 200 TCR beta chains were listed by the study as associated with cytomegalovirus. An earlier analysis of 587 of the donors showed that most TCR beta V segments appeared in productive rearrangements either about 87% or about 30% of the time, which broadly matched IMGT annotations. Immune exposure information for the cohort was limited to CMV serostatus. A later analysis found that HLA-associated TCR beta chains were more clonally expanded and had lower generation probabilities than equally common non-associated chains. The presence/absence analyses assumed that sequencing depth was roughly uniform across donors, and that assumption may not be true. Only TCR beta chains were sequenced in this cohort, and the absence of alpha or paired-chain data limited detectable features. Most TCR sequences were seen in very few donors, while some public TCRs were found in many individuals. Several of the top co-occurrence clusters appeared to be linked to parvovirus B19, influenza, CMV and Epstein-Barr virus, according to a later analysis. In a later genetic analysis, fewer N-insertions in productive TCRs were reported among donors in an Asian-associated ancestry cluster than the roughly 670-donor mean. A later genetic analysis associated a missense DCLRE1C variant with V-gene and J-gene trimming of TCR beta chains, and an independent cohort replicated the association. It was suggested by the authors that the approach could potentially be generalized to other disease states and immunological phenotypes. The classifier was reported to diagnose cytomegalovirus status with high specificity and sensitivity in both the original and validation cohorts.

About this clone itself: No cognate antigen has been identified for it. Base qualities are not provided; no much larger clone lies one nucleotide away.

The cohort was made up of roughly 670 healthy bone marrow donors. Cohort members were all nominally healthy when sampled, although unrecorded immune exposures were likely present. The donor was CMV seropositive and was included in the group of 290 or so seropositive cohort members. A peripheral blood sample was collected from each donor, and TCR beta sequencing was performed on peripheral blood mononuclear cells. The Qiagen DNeasy Blood Extraction Kit was used to extract genomic DNA from the blood cell samples. Library preparation was by the immunoSEQ multiplex PCR assay. For the multiplex PCR, a mixture combining 60 forward primers for TCR Vbeta segments and 13 reverse primers for TCR Jbeta segments was used. The CDR3 region of rearranged TCR beta genes was amplified from genomic DNA by a multiplex PCR assay. The Illumina HiSeq System was used to sequence the amplified TCR beta libraries as 87-base-pair reads. The original pipeline was this. A later analysis tallied 75 million to 95 million unique TCR beta chains across the 666 repertoires, and about 12 million of those chains were shared by two or more donors. To remove PCR and sequencing errors, raw reads were error-corrected and collapsed into unique sequences using a nearest-neighbor algorithm that merged closely related sequences. CDR3 sequences were aligned to IMGT reference sequences to assign V, D and J gene segments. For a sequence to be retained, at least a six-nucleotide match to both a V gene segment and a J gene segment was required. A rearrangement counted as productive if the CDR3 had no stop codons and remained in frame with V and J, and every other rearrangement counted as non-productive. Following IMGT convention, CDR3 was defined as the stretch from the second conserved V-encoded cysteine to the conserved J-encoded phenylalanine. The earlier analysis of about 500 of the donors excluded sequences that lacked an unambiguous match to a single V gene segment. In an earlier analysis of 587 of the donors, V segments were called functional above 56.7% productive rearrangements and were called segregating when the between-donor standard deviation exceeded 5%. A statistical classification framework was built to diagnose cytomegalovirus status from the catalog of TCR beta chain sequences. In a later analysis, TCR nucleotide sequences were compared against IMGT/GENE-DB human TR gene sequences so that V and J genes could be assigned. The TCRdist pipeline was used in a later analysis to assign CDR3 sequences and most-parsimonious VDJ recombination scenarios. In a later analysis, every TCR beta chain was defined by the combination of its CDR3 amino acid sequence and its V-gene family, and reads without a unique V-gene family were dropped. A later analysis removed several hundred highly shared, low-generation-probability nucleotide sequences to deal with suspected cross-contamination and a sequencing artifact. In a later analysis, a clonal expansion index for each public chain was calculated from normalized within-repertoire ranks of inferred template counts. Generation probabilities in a later analysis came from a VDJ recombination model fitted to out-of-frame rearrangements, and those results were checked against IGoR. A later analysis scored TCR-TCR, TCR-HLA and TCR-CMV co-occurrence with hypergeometric tests, applying a repertoire-size bias correction to TCR pairs. In a later analysis, false discovery rates were estimated by permuting HLA or CMV assignments 20 times. A later analysis grouped co-occurring TCRs with DBSCAN, adding TCRdist sequence similarity when clustering within HLA-allele-positive subsets. Repertoires with fewer than 30,000 or more than 120,000 public chains, plus five repertoires with anomalous nucleotide sharing, were excluded from co-occurrence clustering. Here the immuneACCESS table is served through TCRdb, limited to in-frame sequences with V and J called. Missing clones are a known gap in these copies; in checked studies unresolved V genes cover under half, and the rest lacks a known reason. That table gives V, J and clone size, and the DNA gave D and trimming. The sample has approximately 190,000 clones on record, around 85% of them singletons. Of the sample, over 5.5% is held by the ten largest clones.

The sequencing input was PBMCs. The origin of this receptor is a man between 35 and 55 years old in good health and CMV-seropositive.

CDR3 region: CATGPGQVHYNEQFF. The nucleotides are TGTGCCACCGGCCCGGGACAAGTTCATTACAATGAGCAGTTCTTC. The sequence is built from TRBV19 and TRBJ2-1; matching of 6 bases hints at TRBD1 as the D gene. From the cysteine up to the phenylalanine, the CDR3 has a length of 15 residues. Left in the record is the CDR3 DNA by itself, 45 bases read in frame from the first base. Relative to germline, V is 10 bases shorter and J is 4 bases shorter, with 20 bases between their ends. CDR1 LNHDA and CDR2 SQIVND are derived from the germline V gene (reference sequence).